The clone carrying this T cell receptor (beta chain) has only a few counts. This CDR3 contains 14 residues. Germline CDR1 and CDR2: DFQATT and SNEGSKA (reference sequence). V dropped 3 bases and J dropped 8 bases, with 19 bases sitting between them. This record belongs to a study of patients and donors after allogeneic stem cell transplantation. In TCRdb, the RT-PCR reads were re-called with MiXCR into one record per CDR3 protein. The sample shows a few hundred thousand distinct CDR3 sequences, over 30% of them seen only once. The chain uses TRBV20-1 and TRBJ1-2, with D possibly being TRBD1 (5 bases). The sample was blood, either unsorted or a sorted T cell fraction (not recorded which). This TCR derives from a human donor who was either an allogeneic HSCT recipient or a stem cell or donor lymphocyte infusion donor (not recorded which). It is not recorded whose cells these are; they may come from a transplant donor. This chain's CDR3 is CSASSGPSPSGYTF. DNA for the CDR3: TGCAGTGCTAGTTCGGGACCCTCACCCAGCGGCTACACCTTC.